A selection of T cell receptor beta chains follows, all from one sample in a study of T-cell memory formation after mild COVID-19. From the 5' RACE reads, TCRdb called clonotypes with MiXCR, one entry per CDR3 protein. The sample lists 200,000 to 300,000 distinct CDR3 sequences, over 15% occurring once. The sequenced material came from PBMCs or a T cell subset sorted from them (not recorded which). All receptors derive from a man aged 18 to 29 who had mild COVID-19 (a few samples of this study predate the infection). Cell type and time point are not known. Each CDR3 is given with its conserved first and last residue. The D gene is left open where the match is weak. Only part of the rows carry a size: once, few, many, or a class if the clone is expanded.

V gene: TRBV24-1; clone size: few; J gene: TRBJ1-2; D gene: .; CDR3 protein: CATSDFRNYGYTF; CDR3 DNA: TGTGCCACCAGTGATTTCCGCAACTATGGCTACACCTTC
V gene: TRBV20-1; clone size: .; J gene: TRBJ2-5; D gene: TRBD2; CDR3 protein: CSATRGLADEYF; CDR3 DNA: TGCAGTGCTACTAGGGGACTAGCGGACGAGTACTTC
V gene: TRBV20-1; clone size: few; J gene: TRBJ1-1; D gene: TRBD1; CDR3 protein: CSARKGARNTEAFF; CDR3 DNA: TGCAGTGCCCGAAAGGGGGCGCGGAACACTGAAGCTTTCTTT
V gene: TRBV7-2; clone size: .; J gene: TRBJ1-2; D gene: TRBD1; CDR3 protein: CASSTSPRGTGRLYGYTF; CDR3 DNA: TGTGCCAGCAGCACCTCACCCCGGGGGACAGGGAGGCTCTATGGCTACACCTTC
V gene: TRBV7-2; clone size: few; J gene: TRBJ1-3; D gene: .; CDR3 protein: CASSLYSGNTIYF; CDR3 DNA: TGTGCCAGCAGCCTGTACTCTGGAAACACCATATATTTT
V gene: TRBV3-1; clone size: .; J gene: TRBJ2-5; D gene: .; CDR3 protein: CASSQGPETQYF; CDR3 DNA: TGTGCCAGCAGCCAAGGACCAGAGACCCAGTACTTC
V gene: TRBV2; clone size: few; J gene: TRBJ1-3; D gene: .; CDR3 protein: CASNDGNTIYF; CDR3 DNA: TGTGCCAGCAACGACGGAAACACCATATATTTT
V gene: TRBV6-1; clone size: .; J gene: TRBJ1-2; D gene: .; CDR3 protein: CASSEWAGRGYTF; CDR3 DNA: TGTGCCAGCAGTGAATGGGCAGGGCGAGGCTACACCTTC
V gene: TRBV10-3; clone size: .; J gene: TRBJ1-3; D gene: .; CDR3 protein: CAISPREISGNTIYF; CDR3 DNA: TGTGCCATCAGTCCCAGGGAGATCTCTGGAAACACCATATATTTT
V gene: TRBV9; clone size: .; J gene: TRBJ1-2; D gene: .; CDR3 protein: CASSVDGNNYGYTF; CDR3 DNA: TGTGCCAGCAGCGTAGACGGGAATAACTATGGCTACACCTTC
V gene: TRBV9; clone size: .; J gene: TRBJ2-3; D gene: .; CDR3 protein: CASSVLAADTQYF; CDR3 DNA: TGTGCCAGCAGCGTCCTAGCTGCAGATACGCAGTATTTT
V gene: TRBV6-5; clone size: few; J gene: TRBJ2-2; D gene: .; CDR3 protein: CASSYGQWGTGELFF; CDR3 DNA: TGTGCCAGCAGTTACGGGCAGTGGGGCACCGGGGAGCTGTTTTTT
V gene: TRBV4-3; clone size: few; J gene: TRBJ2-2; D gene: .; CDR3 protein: CASSHNSAGTGELFF; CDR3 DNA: TGCGCCAGCAGCCATAACAGCGCGGGGACCGGGGAGCTGTTTTTT
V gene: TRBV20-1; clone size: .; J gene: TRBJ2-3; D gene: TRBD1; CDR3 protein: CSALPGQGSDTQYF; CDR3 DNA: TGCAGTGCTCTACCGGGACAGGGTTCAGATACGCAGTATTTT
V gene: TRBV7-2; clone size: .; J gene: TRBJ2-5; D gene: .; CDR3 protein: CASSLSSGLETQYF; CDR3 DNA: TGTGCCAGCAGCTTAAGCTCCGGGCTAGAGACCCAGTACTTC
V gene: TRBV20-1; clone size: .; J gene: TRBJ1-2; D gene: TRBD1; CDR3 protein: CSARDFDRGLGYTF; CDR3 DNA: TGCAGTGCTAGAGATTTCGACAGGGGGCTTGGCTACACCTTC
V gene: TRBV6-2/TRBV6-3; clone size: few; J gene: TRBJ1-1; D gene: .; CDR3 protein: CASSYPYIATEAFF; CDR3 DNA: TGTGCCAGCAGTTACCCATACATCGCCACTGAAGCTTTCTTT
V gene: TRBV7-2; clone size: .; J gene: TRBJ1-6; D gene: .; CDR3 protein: CASSFPPGRRIAPLHF; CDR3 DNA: TGTGCCAGCAGCTTTCCACCGGGACGAAGAATCGCACCCCTCCACTTT
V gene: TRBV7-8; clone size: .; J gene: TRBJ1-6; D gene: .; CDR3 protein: CASSLSGQTHSPLHF; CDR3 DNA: TGTGCCAGCAGCCTTTCCGGACAGACCCATTCACCCCTCCACTTT
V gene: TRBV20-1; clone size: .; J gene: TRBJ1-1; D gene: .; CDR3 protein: CSATGTVDTEAFF; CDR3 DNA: TGCAGTGCTACCGGGACGGTGGACACTGAAGCTTTCTTT
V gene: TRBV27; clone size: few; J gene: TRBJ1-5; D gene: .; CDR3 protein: CASSFRGSNQPQHF; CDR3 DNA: TGTGCCAGCAGTTTTCGGGGGAGCAATCAGCCCCAGCATTTT
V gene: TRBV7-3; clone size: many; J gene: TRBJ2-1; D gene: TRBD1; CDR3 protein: CASSLKDRGFNEQFF; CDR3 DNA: TGTGCCAGCAGCTTAAAGGACAGGGGTTTCAATGAGCAGTTCTTC
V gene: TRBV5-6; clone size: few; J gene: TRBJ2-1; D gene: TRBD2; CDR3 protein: CASSSGTSGGNEQFF; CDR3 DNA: TGTGCCAGCAGCTCCGGGACTAGCGGGGGTAATGAGCAGTTCTTC
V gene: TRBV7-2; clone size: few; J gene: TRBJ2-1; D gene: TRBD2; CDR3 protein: CASSQGLVVGEQFF; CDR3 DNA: TGTGCCAGCAGCCAGGGACTAGTAGTGGGTGAGCAGTTCTTC
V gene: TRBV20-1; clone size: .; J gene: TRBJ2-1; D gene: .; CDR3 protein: CSARKLSGTLVNEQFF; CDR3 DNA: TGCAGTGCTAGAAAGCTTTCCGGGACCCTCGTGAATGAGCAGTTCTTC
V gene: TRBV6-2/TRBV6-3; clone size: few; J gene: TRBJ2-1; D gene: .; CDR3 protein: CASRDGNEQFF; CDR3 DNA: TGTGCCAGCAGGGACGGGAATGAGCAGTTCTTC
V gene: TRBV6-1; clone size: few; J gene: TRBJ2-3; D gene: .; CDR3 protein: CASSANWGADTQYF; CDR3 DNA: TGTGCCAGCAGTGCGAACTGGGGGGCAGATACGCAGTATTTT
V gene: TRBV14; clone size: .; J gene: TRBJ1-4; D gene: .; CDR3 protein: CASSQGQSTKLFF; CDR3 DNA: TGTGCCAGCAGCCAAGGTCAGTCGACAAAACTGTTTTTT
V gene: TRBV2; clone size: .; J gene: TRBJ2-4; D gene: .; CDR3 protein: CASIRGWGATIQYF; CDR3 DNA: TGTGCCAGCATCCGCGGATGGGGGGCGACTATTCAGTACTTC
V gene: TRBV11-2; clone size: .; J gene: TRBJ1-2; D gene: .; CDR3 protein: CASSFQTQTGYTF; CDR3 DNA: TGTGCCAGCAGCTTTCAAACGCAGACTGGCTACACCTTC
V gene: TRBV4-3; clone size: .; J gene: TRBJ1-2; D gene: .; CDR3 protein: CASSQEDGFYGYTF; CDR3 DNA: TGCGCCAGCAGCCAAGAAGACGGCTTCTATGGCTACACCTTC
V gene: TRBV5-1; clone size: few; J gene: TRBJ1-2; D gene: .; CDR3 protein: CASSLGRKTGKNYGYTF; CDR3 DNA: TGCGCCAGCAGCTTGGGCCGGAAAACAGGGAAAAACTATGGCTACACCTTC
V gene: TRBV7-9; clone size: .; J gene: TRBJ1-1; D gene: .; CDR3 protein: CASNPDRQAFF; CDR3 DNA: TGTGCCAGCAACCCAGACAGGCAAGCTTTCTTT
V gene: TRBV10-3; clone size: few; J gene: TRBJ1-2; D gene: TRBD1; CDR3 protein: CAISPQQGNGYTF; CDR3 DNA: TGTGCCATCAGTCCTCAACAGGGGAATGGCTACACCTTC
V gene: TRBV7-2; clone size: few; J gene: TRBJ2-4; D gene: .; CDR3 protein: CASSSRDRVVIQYF; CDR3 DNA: TGTGCCAGCAGCTCCCGGGACCGGGTCGTCATTCAGTACTTC
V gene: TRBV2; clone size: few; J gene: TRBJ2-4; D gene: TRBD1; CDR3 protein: CASTMETGTIQYF; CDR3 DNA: TGTGCCAGCACCATGGAGACAGGGACCATTCAGTACTTC
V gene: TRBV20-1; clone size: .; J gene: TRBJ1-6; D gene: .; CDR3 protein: CSARDGLNSPLHF; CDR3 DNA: TGCAGTGCTAGGGACGGCCTAAATTCACCCCTCCACTTT
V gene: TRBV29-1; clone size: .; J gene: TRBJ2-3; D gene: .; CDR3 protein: CSAQGVYTDTQYF; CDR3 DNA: TGCAGCGCACAGGGAGTGTACACAGATACGCAGTATTTT
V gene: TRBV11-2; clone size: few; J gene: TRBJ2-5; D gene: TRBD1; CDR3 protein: CASSSLETGRETQYF; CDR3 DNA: TGTGCCAGCAGCTCCCTCGAGACAGGGCGAGAGACCCAGTACTTC